This T cell receptor beta chain was sequenced during a study of T cell responses to AZD1222 COVID-19 vaccine. Study-wide findings and caveats: Most donors were white British, females outnumbered males, and clonal diversity was possibly underestimated.

Between the trimmed V and J ends, which lost 0 bases and 5 bases, there was a span of 1 base. The CDR3 runs to 11 residues. The germline V gene encodes CDR1 MRHNA and CDR2 SNTAGT. The study pooled second doses at about 4 or about 12 weeks. Clones were sequenced by immunoSEQ multiplex PCR, and TCRdb holds only the in-frame ones, with some missing. Among around 89,000 clones, 89% were seen once, and the ten largest hold 5% to 6%. On this clone itself: Antigen: not known.

This chain uses TRBV6-4 with TRBJ1-2, with D uncertain. The clonotype comes from an adult who received the AZD1222 COVID-19 vaccine. The sample was peripheral blood, taken 28 days after the second AZD1222 dose. The CDR3 loop reads CASSDSYGYTF. CDR3 sequence (DNA): TGTGCCAGCAGTGACTCTTATGGCTACACCTTC.